This TCR beta chain came from a study of PD-1 blockade in classical Hodgkin lymphoma. Study results and limitations: Before treatment, TCR diversity in newly diagnosed patients was reportedly lower than in healthy donors.

The CDR3 is 11 amino acids. The V end lost 4 bases, the J end lost 4 bases, and 5 bases lay between the germline ends. The V gene's germline CDR1 is SGHAT and CDR2 FQNNGV. Specified time point: newly diagnosed, previously untreated cHL patient sample. The comparison group had newly diagnosed, previously untreated classical Hodgkin lymphoma. Profiled with immunoSEQ multiplex PCR; TCRdb holds only in-frame clones, not every one. The repertoire holds 47,000 or so clones, with more than 75% as singletons. A note on this clone: The antigen remains unidentified.

This chain uses TRBV11-2 with TRBJ2-7; D unclear. Sequencing was carried out using peripheral blood mononuclear cells (PBMCs). The source is a human donor with classical Hodgkin lymphoma. In nucleotides, the CDR3 is TGTGCCAGCAGCTACAATTACGAGCAGTACTTC. Translation: CASSYNYEQYF. Complete variable domain (other parts from reference TRBV11-2 and TRBJ2-7): EAGVAQSPRYKIIEKRQSVAFWCNPISGHATLYWYQQILGQGPKLLIQFQNNGVVDDSQLPKDRFSAERLKGVDSTLKIQPAKLEDSAVYLCASSYNYEQYFGPGTRLTVT.